What follows are 8 T cell receptor beta chains derived from one specimen sequenced in a study of shared clonotypes between healthy human individuals. Produced via immunoSEQ multiplex PCR; TCRdb's table is partial and in-frame only. The sample yields 2,500,000 or so clones, 90% to 95% seen once. The sequencing sample was made of naive CD4+ T cells from PBMCs. Regarding subset: CD45RA+ positively selected. Source of these receptors: a man aged 18 to 30 in good health. Some clones in this sample may be carry-over from other donors' samples.

CDR3 amino acids: CASSSQPQGLGGELFF. The DNA of the CDR3 is TGTGCCAGCAGCTCCCAACCCCAGGGGTTGGGCGGGGAGCTGTTTTTT. The rearrangement uses TRBV7-2 and TRBJ2-2, with a possible D match to TRBD1 (6 bases). The germline V gene has CDR1 SGHTA and CDR2 FQGNSA. V lost 4 bases and J lost 7, with 19 bases in between. The CDR3 is made up of 16 amino acids.

This chain links TRBV30 with TRBJ1-4, with D possibly being TRBD1 (5 bases). V was shortened by 1 base and J by 0 bases, with 12 bases between the two germline ends. CDR1 and CDR2 (germline): GTSNPN, SVGIG (reference sequence). This CDR3 has 16 residues. The CDR3 spells CAWSGWGDATNEKLFF. DNA for the CDR3: TGTGCCTGGAGTGGATGGGGCGATGCAACTAATGAAAAACTGTTTTTT.

A note on this clone: This same CDR3 is encoded by further DNA sequences in the sample. The gene calls are TRBV18 and TRBJ1-5; no definite D call. Germline loops: CDR1 KGHSH, CDR2 LQKENI. V shed 3 bases and J shed 5 bases, with 8 bases lying between them. The length of the CDR3 is 13 residues. The CDR3 DNA sequence: TGTGCCAGCTCACCGGGCTCGGATCAGCCCCAGCATTTT. It yields the protein CASSPGSDQPQHF.

The chain combines TRBV4-1 with TRBJ1-5; D not certain. CDR3 length equals 17 residues. With 1 base removed from V and 3 bases from J, the gap between germline ends came to 16 bases. Germline CDR1 and CDR2: MGHRA and YSYEKL. The CDR3 is CASSQGVTDGYNQPQHF. Written as DNA, the CDR3 is TGCGCCAGCAGCCAAGGGGTTACGGACGGATACAATCAGCCCCAGCATTTT.

A single count supports this clone. The chain recombines TRBV11-2 with TRBJ2-3, with D perhaps matching TRBD1 (6 bases). Deletions cut 4 bases from V and 6 bases from J, with 11 bases between. This CDR3 comprises 13 residues. The germline CDR1 and CDR2 sequences are SGHAT and FQNNGV. The CDR3 nucleotides are TGTGCCAGCAGCTCAACAGGGCGTGATACGCAGTATTTT. Its translation: CASSSTGRDTQYF.

As concerns this clone: Distinct nucleotide sequences in the sample also encode this CDR3. The gene calls are TRBV5-1 and TRBJ2-5; TRBD1 or TRBD2 may be the D gene (5 bases each). Germline-derived CDR1 and CDR2 are SGHRS and YFSETQ. Trimming removed 0 bases at V and 3 bases at J, with 6 bases between. CDR3 length: 13 residues. The CDR3 sequence: CASSLGGEETQYF. The CDR3, as DNA: TGCGCCAGCAGCTTGGGAGGGGAAGAGACCCAGTACTTC. Full variable domain (rest looked up from reference TRBV5-1 and TRBJ2-5): KAGVTQTPRYLIKTRGQQVTLSCSPISGHRSVSWYQQTPGQGLQFLFEYFSETQRNKGNFPGRFSGRQFSNSRSEMNVSTLELGDSALYLCASSLGGEETQYFGPGTRLLVL.

In this sample, this clone turned up once. The V call is TRBV4-3, the J call TRBJ2-6; D uncertain. Per the germline V gene, CDR1 is LGHNA and CDR2 is YSLEER. V lost 0 bases and J 0 bases, leaving 18 bases between the germline ends. The CDR3 has 20 amino acids. The DNA of the CDR3 is TGCGCCAGCAGCCAAGAAGATAGTAGTTCAAGTTTCTCTGGGGCCAACGTCCTGACTTTC. Translated: CASSQEDSSSSFSGANVLTF.

The gene calls are TRBV5-1 and TRBJ2-3; D is possibly TRBD1 or TRBD2 (6 bases each). The CDR3 loop spans 15 amino acids. CDR1 is SGHRS, CDR2 YFSETQ, per germline. Trimming shortened V by 5 bases and J by 5 bases, and 18 bases separated the two germline ends. The CDR3, as DNA: TGCGCCAGCAGTATCCAGGGGTCCGGGGGAGATACGCAGTATTTT. Amino acids: CASSIQGSGGDTQYF. The entire variable domain, with the rest obtained from reference TRBV5-1 and TRBJ2-3, is as follows: KAGVTQTPRYLIKTRGQQVTLSCSPISGHRSVSWYQQTPGQGLQFLFEYFSETQRNKGNFPGRFSGRQFSNSRSEMNVSTLELGDSALYLCASSIQGSGGDTQYFGPGTRLTVL.